This T cell receptor (beta chain) was captured by sequencing in a study of blood T cell repertoires in COVID-19 (TCRdb year 2020). About the study as a whole: The collaborator samples originated in the United States, Italy and Spain and spanned the acute and convalescent phases of COVID-19. Subjects who had been exposed to COVID-19, were actively infected with it, or had recovered from it provided the deeply sampled blood TCRbeta repertoires that made up the dataset. The sample metadata nearly always contained a de-identified subject ID, COVID-19 status, age in years and sex. The prospective study material was composed of cDNA or gDNA derived from T cells, B-cell-depleted T cells, or PBMCs. The samples were drawn from two sources: the first 160 participants of the ongoing ImmuneRACE study, and fewer than 1,500 subjects contributed by 6 global collaborators. The repertoires were made available in a free public database intended to serve as a resource for research on the immune response to SARS-CoV-2. HLA class I and class II types, where available, came from metadata supplied by the sample provider rather than from assay-based typing.

General study outcomes and caveats: The amount of clinical and demographic metadata varied by source and participant and was provided uncurated.

CDR1 is given as GTSNPN and CDR2 as SVGIG, both from the germline V gene (reference sequence). V and J lose 3 bases and 0 bases, and a span of 3 bases separates them. Including the terminal cysteine and phenylalanine, the CDR3 comprises 12 residues. This entry keeps only the CDR3 DNA: 36 bases, framed from base 1. With regard to this clone: Its antigen has not been determined. Per-nucleotide qualities are absent, and no much larger clonotype sits a single base away.

TCRbeta CDR3 regions were amplified from genomic DNA by means of the immunoSEQ Assay, a bias-controlled multiplex PCR. On the authors' methods: Nucleated cell counts per sample were estimated from amplification of reference gene primers within the assay. To quantify the absolute abundance of each unique TCRbeta CDR3 rearrangement, sequence reads were collapsed and filtered. Productive Simpson clonality was computed per sample as the square root of Simpson's diversity index over productive rearrangements. TCRdb stores this immuneACCESS table with in-frame sequences only. Part of the clones is absent; in the studies checked, under half of the shortfall reflects unresolved V genes, and no reason is known for the rest. V, J and clone size are those of that table, while D and trimming were read from the DNA. The sample records hundreds of thousands of clones, 80% to 90% of which are singletons. The top ten clones comprise under 0.3% of the sample.

Each collaborating institution followed its own protocols to collect whole blood in K2EDTA tubes. For TCRbeta analysis, collaborator samples were shipped as frozen whole blood, as isolated PBMCs, or as DNA extracted from either sample type. The chain is encoded by TRBV30 joined to TRBJ1-5; no D gene can be assigned with confidence. The sequence was collected from a woman aged 18-29 years with acute or convalescent COVID-19. The sequencing input was peripheral blood. The nucleotide sequence is given as TGTGCCTGGAGCTATAGCAATCAGCCCCAGCATTTT. It translates to CAWSYSNQPQHF.